This TCR beta chain emerged from a study of blood T cell repertoires in COVID-19. For the study at large: Whether acute or convalescent, the COVID-19 samples came from the United States, Italy and Spain. Sources were T cells, B-cell-depleted T cells, or PBMCs; the material itself was cDNA or gDNA.

Authors' data handling: Nucleated cell number was recorded as an estimate derived from reference gene primer amplification. Assay used: immunoSEQ multiplex PCR; TCRdb lists only in-frame clones, some missing. The V and J calls and clone size are taken from that table; D and trimming were inferred from the DNA. This sample yields under 200,000 clones, of which around nine tenths are seen a single time; roughly 1.9% belongs to the top ten. Germline values: CDR1 ENHRY, CDR2 SYGVKD. The CDR3 is made up of 16 amino acids. Trimming took 0 bases from V and 1 from J, leaving 12 bases between them. This sequence was found in a man aged 50 to 60 who had recovered from COVID-19. Input material: peripheral blood. This chain links TRBV10-3 with TRBJ1-1, with D unresolved. The CDR3 DNA reads as TGTGCCATCAGTGAGTCCCGGGGATGGGAGAACACTGAAGCTTTCTTT. Protein product: CAISESRGWENTEAFF.